The present entry profiles one T cell receptor beta chain with its context. Its antigen target is currently unknown. The data belong to a study of cytomegalovirus exposure and HLA in healthy donors (dated by TCRdb to the late 2010s). Some background on the complete study: According to an earlier analysis of 550 to 700 of the donors, about 180 million T cells yielded 117 million unique TCR beta sequences and less than 300 Gb of sequence data. Rather than using new phenotypic data, the later analysis identified candidate immune exposures from TCR beta sequences and from how often those sequences occurred across donors. Among about 370 genotyped donors of the cohort, an average of around 220,000 unique TCR beta nucleotide sequences was sequenced per donor, of which roughly 17% were non-productive. The number of typed donors differed by locus: about 620-640 for A, B, C, DRB1 and DQB1; 500 to 550 for DQA1; around 580 for DPA1; and 400 to 480 for DPB1. Donor age, sex, ethnicity and CMV serostatus were compiled alongside the repertoire data. To predict cytomegalovirus infection status, the study combined high-throughput TCR immunosequencing, statistical association of individual TCRs with disease status, and machine learning. Four to six DR-DQ haplotypes were handled as single units for association and clustering, since linkage in the cohort was strong. All discovery cohort repertoires had been generated on a single sequencing platform. Besides the first cohort of 666 subjects, a separate validation cohort made up of 120 different subjects was used. About 310 gigabases of sequencing data and around 87 million unique TCR sequences were included in an early release covering around 600 HLA-typed donors. To decide whether each TCR beta V gene segment behaved as functional or pseudogenic, an earlier analysis of nearly 600 of the donors relied on high-throughput TCR beta sequencing. The study was designed to test whether signatures of past pathogen exposure could be identified by cataloging public T cell receptors. HLA typing covered class I and class II loci at four-digit resolution. In a later analysis, previously published TCR beta repertoires from about 670 donors were re-analyzed and high-resolution HLA genotyping was added so that TCR occurrence patterns could be studied. Of the roughly 400 genotyped donors, about 84% fell in the genetic ancestry cluster associated with self-reported Caucasian donors. Genome-wide SNP genotypes for about 55% of the roughly 670 donors were used in a later genetic analysis, which treated that subset as a discovery cohort. Using immunosequencing, the study profiled T cell repertoires from 640 or so subjects and related those repertoires to cytomegalovirus serostatus.

The library was produced with the immunoSEQ multiplex PCR assay. For the multiplex PCR, a mixture combining 60 forward primers for TCR Vbeta segments and 13 reverse primers for TCR Jbeta segments was used. The CDR3 region of rearranged TCR beta genes was amplified from genomic DNA by a multiplex PCR assay. On the Illumina HiSeq System, the amplified TCR beta libraries were sequenced as 87-base-pair reads. The source study handled its data this way. In a later analysis, roughly 80 million unique TCR beta chains were counted across the 690 or so repertoires, and about 10 million of these chains were shared by at least two donors. A nearest-neighbor algorithm error-corrected the raw reads and collapsed the reads into unique sequences, merging closely related sequences to remove PCR and sequencing errors. Alignment of CDR3 sequences to IMGT reference sequences was used to assign V, D and J gene segments. For a sequence to be retained, at least a six-nucleotide match to both a V gene segment and a J gene segment was required. A rearrangement was called productive if the CDR3 had no stop codons and remained in frame with V and J, and every other rearrangement was called non-productive. CDR3 was defined by IMGT convention, running from the second conserved V-encoded cysteine to the conserved J-encoded phenylalanine. The earlier analysis of 550 to 650 of the donors excluded any sequence lacking an unambiguous match to a single V gene segment. In an earlier analysis of some 590 of the donors, V segments were called functional above 56.7% productive rearrangements and were called segregating when the between-donor standard deviation exceeded 5%. A statistical classification framework was developed to diagnose cytomegalovirus status using the catalog of TCR beta chain sequences. V and J gene assignment, in a later analysis, came from comparing TCR nucleotide sequences with IMGT/GENE-DB human TR gene sequences. Using the TCRdist pipeline, a later analysis assigned CDR3 sequences along with most-parsimonious VDJ recombination scenarios. In a later analysis, every TCR beta chain was defined by the combination of its CDR3 amino acid sequence and its V-gene family, and reads without a unique V-gene family were dropped. In a later analysis, 500 to 650 highly shared, low-generation-probability nucleotide sequences were removed to address suspected cross-contamination and a sequencing artifact. In a later analysis, a clonal expansion index for each public chain was calculated from normalized within-repertoire ranks of inferred template counts. In a later analysis, generation probabilities were computed with a VDJ recombination model fitted to out-of-frame rearrangements, and the resulting probabilities were checked against IGoR. Hypergeometric tests were used in a later analysis to score TCR-TCR, TCR-HLA and TCR-CMV co-occurrence, with a repertoire-size bias correction applied to the TCR pairs. False discovery rates were estimated in a later analysis by permuting HLA or CMV assignments 20 times. In a later analysis, co-occurring TCRs were grouped using DBSCAN, with TCRdist sequence similarity added in when clustering inside HLA-allele-positive subsets. Repertoires with fewer than 30,000 or more than 120,000 public chains, plus five repertoires with anomalous nucleotide sharing, were excluded from co-occurrence clustering. TCRdb took this table from immuneACCESS and kept in-frame rearrangements with V and J called. Such tables lack part of the clones; where checked against another copy, unresolved V genes explain under half of the gap, and the rest is unexplained. V, J and clone size are taken as reported in that table, and D and trimming were inferred from the DNA itself. The sample table records tens of thousands of clones. Less than 4.5% of the sample is taken by the ten largest.

Results and caveats for the whole study, not just this receptor: A cluster of highly shared sequence variants was judged likely to be a technical artifact of the sequencing pipeline. In a later analysis, HLA-associated TCR beta chains were found to be more clonally expanded and to have lower generation probabilities than equally common non-associated chains. A total of 150 or so TCR beta chains were listed by the study as associated with cytomegalovirus. While some public TCRs were present in many individuals, most TCR sequences turned up only very rarely across donors. Because counts were too low, around 18 rarely observed V segments, including chromosome 9 orphons, were left out of the earlier analysis of 587 of the donors. Immune exposure information for the cohort was limited to CMV serostatus. Sequencing depth was assumed to be roughly uniform across donors in the presence/absence analyses, though that assumption may not hold. Specific HLA alleles were associated with 15,000 to 20,000 TCR beta sequences at a false discovery rate of 0.05 in a later analysis. In both the original and validation cohorts, the classifier was reported to diagnose cytomegalovirus status with high specificity and sensitivity. The 87-base-pair reads could not distinguish some IMGT-functional V segments, including TRBV6-2 and TRBV6-3, so those segments were excluded. A later genetic analysis reported fewer N-insertions in productive TCRs among donors in an Asian-associated ancestry cluster than the 666-donor mean. When HLA alleles, especially DR and DQ, strongly co-occurred, attributing TCR associations to individual alleles was difficult. Only TCR beta chains were sequenced in this cohort, and the absence of alpha or paired-chain data limited detectable features. In an earlier analysis of 587 of the donors, most TCR beta V segments appeared in productive rearrangements about 90% or about 30% of the time, broadly matching IMGT annotations. According to a later analysis, TCR association rates differed among HLA loci, with DRB1 alleles showing the most associated TCRs and HLA-C alleles showing the fewest. Most CMV-associated TCR beta chains appeared to be HLA-restricted in a later analysis, and the HLA associations seemed to be driven largely by CMV exposure. In vitro tests confirmed that a few of the cytomegalovirus-associated TCR beta chains recognize cytomegalovirus antigens. Correlated functional status among segregating V segments might reflect linkage disequilibrium, but an unknown experimental factor could not be ruled out. A later analysis reported that several top co-occurrence clusters appeared linked to parvovirus B19, influenza, CMV and Epstein-Barr virus. It was suggested by the authors that the approach could potentially be generalized to other disease states and immunological phenotypes. HLA typing was unavailable for some donors at each locus, so association tests used only the typed subset. A further reported finding was that TCR beta sequences accurately predicted the HLA-A and HLA-B alleles for most subjects in the first cohort. V-gene and J-gene trimming of TCR beta chains was associated with a missense DCLRE1C variant in a later genetic analysis, and the association was replicated in an independent cohort.

In total, just over 650 healthy bone marrow donors made up the cohort. Cohort members were all nominally healthy when sampled, although unrecorded immune exposures were likely present. The donor tested CMV seronegative, placing the donor among the approximately 360 seronegative members of the cohort. Each donor provided a peripheral blood sample, and peripheral blood mononuclear cells were used for TCR beta sequencing. The Qiagen DNeasy Blood Extraction Kit was used to extract genomic DNA from the blood cell samples. Inclusive of the bounding cysteine and phenylalanine, the CDR3 is 17 residues long. Only the CDR3 DNA stays, 51 bases, in frame from base 1. Per the germline V gene (reference sequence), SEHNR is the CDR1 and FQNEAQ is the CDR2. Trimming leaves V shorter by 1 base and J shorter by 2 bases, with the junction holding 6 bases beyond the gene matches.

The sequenced material came from PBMCs. This chain is built from TRBV7-9 and TRBJ1-1, and 11 junctional nucleotides match TRBD1. The sequence came from a woman aged 18-35 years in good health and CMV-seronegative. The CDR3 is CASSLEGQGGSNTEAFF. The DNA is as follows: TGTGCCAGCAGCTTAGAGGGACAGGGGGGTTCTAACACTGAAGCTTTCTTT.